This TCR beta chain derives from a study of shared clonotypes between healthy human individuals. Study-level information: Each donor had three CD4 naive, three CD4 memory, two CD8 naive and one CD8 memory plate.

Deep level was the assay's run setting. In the source study's methods: Junction-only immunoSEQ sequences carried no quality scores, so filtering differed. Sequencing used immunoSEQ multiplex PCR; TCRdb keeps in-frame clones, though not all of them. D and trimming were read from the DNA, whereas the V and J calls and clone size are those reported in that table. Of about 980,000 clones detected, roughly 72% appear once; the ten largest clones hold about 1.5%. Splitting of CD4+ cells produced CD45RA+ naive and CD45RA-negative memory subsets. CDR3 size: 14 residues. The ends were cut back, 2 bases at V and 8 bases at J, with 10 bases in the middle. Germline lookup yields CDR1 MNHEY and CDR2 SVGAGI.

This TCR was sampled from a man between 18 and 35 years old in good health. The chain has TRBV6-5 and TRBJ1-6, with D maybe TRBD1 (6 bases). The sample comprised memory CD4+ T cells sorted from blood. Specified subset: CD45RA-negative fraction. The CDR3: CASSYRSGDSPLHF. Here the CDR3 DNA reads TGTGCCAGCAGTTACCGCTCAGGGGATTCACCCCTCCACTTT.